In this sample, the clone carrying this T cell receptor (beta chain) turned up a few times. TCRdb re-called the reads with MiXCR, one entry per CDR3 protein. The sample lists nearly 550,000 distinct CDR3 sequences, about 15% seen once, with roughly a quarter in the top ten. The V and J ends lost 5 bases and 7 bases, in that order; junction bases with no gene match: 12. There are 16 residues in the CDR3. In germline, CDR1 is MNHEY, CDR2 SMNVEV (reference sequence). The source of the sample is a study of T cell repertoires in cytomegalovirus infection. The V call is TRBV27, the J call TRBJ2-2; 8 nucleotides match TRBD1. Sequencing was performed on CD8+ T cells from PBMCs. The sequence came from a human donor in good health (CMV status not recorded). Some clones in this sample may be carry-over from other donors' samples. The CDR3 loop reads CASSLQRTGTFGELFF. DNA for the CDR3: TGTGCCAGCAGTCTCCAACGGACAGGGACGTTCGGGGAGCTGTTTTTT.